One and the same sample provided the 20 T cell receptor beta chains below, sequenced in a study of beta chain features in type 1 diabetes (dated by TCRdb to 2017 to 2018). Receptor libraries were prepared by the immunoSEQ multiplex PCR assay. All of the isolated RNA was reverse transcribed with the High Capacity cDNA Reverse Transcription Kit, so expressed TCRB transcripts were sequenced. TCRdb obtained this table from immuneACCESS and retained in-frame rearrangements with V and J assigned. These tables miss some clones; where compared with another copy, unresolved V genes account for less than half of the shortfall, and the remainder is unexplained. The sample yields 220,000 or so clones; 68% were counted once. The top ten constitute around 0.05% of the sample. The sample taken for sequencing was naive CD4+ T cells from blood. Reading the label with the study, this specimen's cell subset or site is: true naive CD4+ T cells. The receptor set was obtained from a young man in good health.

The DNA of the CDR3 is TGTGCCAGCAGCTTGGTACTAGCGGGATCCTACGAGCAGTACTTC. Amino acid sequence: CASSLVLAGSYEQYF. This chain joins TRBV5-5 and TRBJ2-7; 10 bases agree with TRBD2. The V gene end was trimmed by 0 bases and the J gene end by 1 base; junction bases not matched to a gene: 1. The CDR3 covers 15 residues. Germline-derived CDR1 and CDR2 are SGHKS and YYEKEE (reference sequence).

This clone was observed once. The J gene is TRBJ2-4, the V gene TRBV10-3, with 10 bases that match TRBD2. Germline V CDR1 and CDR2: ENHRY, SYGVKD. V was pared by 5 bases and J by 7 bases, with 2 bases of the junction left unmatched. CDR3 length: 13 amino acids. The CDR3 reads CAISQREGNIQYF. CDR3 sequence (DNA): TGTGCCATCAGTCAGCGGGAGGGGAACATTCAGTACTTC.

For this clone: This CDR3 is also generated by other DNA sequences in the sample. The chain combines TRBV30 with TRBJ2-1, with a tentative D call TRBD2 (6 bases). CDR1 GTSNPN and CDR2 SVGIG come from the germline V gene (reference sequence). The CDR3 consists of 11 residues. V was shortened by 1 base and J by 8 bases, with 6 bases between the two germline ends. CDR3 nucleotides: TGTGCCTGGAGTGGGAGGGATGAGCAGTTCTTC. Amino acid sequence: CAWSGRDEQFF.

V usage is TRBV15 and J usage is TRBJ2-5; 7 nucleotides align to TRBD2. V was pared by 2 bases and J by 5 bases, with 5 bases of the junction left unmatched. Per germline, CDR1 LNHNV and CDR2 YYDKDF (reference sequence). This CDR3 is 14 amino acids long. CDR3 loop: CATSRPGRVETQYF. The CDR3 DNA follows: TGTGCCACCAGCAGACCGGGGAGGGTCGAGACCCAGTACTTC.

The rearrangement joins TRBV25-1 to TRBJ2-4; possibly TRBD1 for D (6 bases). Germline values: CDR1 MGHDK, CDR2 SYGVNS. The CDR3 runs 15 residues. Trimming pared 4 bases from V and 0 bases from J, leaving 10 bases between. The CDR3 DNA reads TGTGCCAGCAGTGGGACAGATGTAGCCAAAAACATTCAGTACTTC. Protein: CASSGTDVAKNIQYF.

A remark on this clone: Relative to the germline gene, one junction end is altered; a read error may explain this. This chain links TRBV15 with TRBJ2-5, with 8 positions matching TRBD2. The CDR3 consists of 12 residues. CDR1 and CDR2 (germline): LNHNV, YYDKDF (reference sequence). CDR3 DNA: TGTGCCACCAGCAGAGATTTGGGACTAGGGAACTTC. This translates into CATSRDLGLGNF.

This clone was seen once. The rearrangement links TRBV4-1 to TRBJ2-4, with 8 bases identical to TRBD2. Unmatched junction bases numbered 14, after V lost 3 bases and J lost 4 bases. The CDR3 extends over 18 amino acids. Germline V gives CDR1 MGHRA, CDR2 YSYEKL. The CDR3 nucleotides read TGCGCCAGCAGCCAGGCCATCCTTGCGGGAGGACGAAAAAACATTCAGTACTTC. Translated: CASSQAILAGGRKNIQYF.

The gene calls are TRBV2 and TRBJ1-5, with a possible D match to TRBD1 (5 bases). Germline lookup yields CDR1 SNHLY and CDR2 FYNNEI. The CDR3 is 15 residues long. Trimming removed 8 bases from V and 6 bases from J, with 20 bases in between. The CDR3 protein is CASRDGSGASQPQHF. Here the CDR3 DNA reads TGTGCCAGCCGGGATGGGAGTGGGGCCAGTCAGCCCCAGCATTTT. Variable domain in full (rest from reference TRBV2 and TRBJ1-5): EPEVTQTPSHQVTQMGQEVILRCVPISNHLYFYWYRQILGQKVEFLVSFYNNEISEKSEIFDDQFSVERPDGSNFTLKIRSTKLEDSAMYFCASRDGSGASQPQHFGDGTRLSIL.

The chain has TRBV30 and TRBJ2-1; D may be TRBD2 (5 bases). Trimming stripped 1 base from V and 10 bases from J, with 14 bases between. The CDR3 consists of 13 residues. CDR1 is GTSNPN and CDR2 is SVGIG in the germline V gene (reference sequence). The CDR3 DNA sequence: TGTGCCTGGAGTGGGACGGGGTACATGGAGCAGTTCTTC. This codes for CAWSGTGYMEQFF.

This rearrangement joins TRBV7-2 to TRBJ2-5; 11 bases fit TRBD2. Trimming took 2 bases from V and 4 from J; bases not matched to a gene: 12. This CDR3 spans 18 amino acids. Looked up from germline, CDR1 is SGHTA and CDR2 is FQGNSA. This chain's CDR3 is CASSLNLLAGVTAETQYF. CDR3 DNA sequence: TGTGCCAGCAGCTTAAATTTACTAGCGGGGGTAACCGCAGAGACCCAGTACTTC. Filled out from reference TRBV7-2 and TRBJ2-5, the complete variable domain reads GAGVSQSPSNKVTEKGKDVELRCDPISGHTALYWYRQSLGQGLEFLIYFQGNSAPDKSGLPSDRFSAERTGGSVSTLTIQRTQQEDSAVYLCASSLNLLAGVTAETQYFGPGTRLLVL.

This chain joins TRBV5-1 and TRBJ2-7; a weak D match, TRBD1 (6 bases). This CDR3 region has 12 residues. Trimming pared 5 bases from V and 7 bases from J, leaving 13 bases between. Germline assignment: CDR1 SGHRS and CDR2 YFSETQ. The CDR3 coding sequence is TGCGCCAGCAGGACAGGAGAAGAGGAGCAGTACTTC. Translation: CASRTGEEEQYF.

The rearrangement uses TRBV7-2 and TRBJ2-3, with D unresolved. V dropped 5 bases and J dropped 1 base, with 10 bases sitting between them. This CDR3 is 14 amino acids long. The V gene's germline CDR1 is SGHTA and CDR2 FQGNSA. The CDR3 coding sequence is TGTGCCAGCAGCACACGGACCGGCACAGATACGCAGTATTTT. The encoded protein is CASSTRTGTDTQYF.

J is TRBJ2-5 and V is TRBV5-6; D is ambiguous. This CDR3 has 13 residues. Looked up from germline, CDR1 is SGHDT and CDR2 is YYEEEE. V was trimmed by 2 bases and J by 4 bases, leaving 9 bases between them. In DNA form, the CDR3 reads TGTGCCAGCAGCTTCGGCAGAAGAGAGACCCAGTACTTC. Translated, it gives CASSFGRRETQYF.

The V and J genes are TRBV7-2 and TRBJ2-5, with no clear D. The germline V and J ends were trimmed by 5 bases and 3 bases, with 7 bases remaining between them. The germline gives CDR1 SGHTA, CDR2 FQGNSA. The length of the CDR3 is 12 residues. The chain's CDR3 is CASSLIKETQYF. DNA of the CDR3: TGTGCCAGCAGCCTGATAAAAGAGACCCAGTACTTC.

V usage is TRBV2 and J usage is TRBJ2-6; possibly TRBD1 for D (5 bases). With 3 bases removed from V and 2 bases from J, the gap between germline ends came to 5 bases. Per the germline V gene, CDR1 is SNHLY and CDR2 is FYNNEI. There are 14 residues in the CDR3. The CDR3: CASSDRAGANVLTF. The CDR3 DNA reads as TGTGCCAGCAGTGACAGGGCTGGGGCCAACGTCCTGACTTTC.

Only a few counts were recorded for this clone. The rearrangement joins TRBV30 to TRBJ1-2; D remains ambiguous. The V gene lost 1 base and the J gene lost 7 bases, with 10 bases spanning the gap. Germline V gene lookup returns CDR1 GTSNPN and CDR2 SVGIG (reference sequence). CDR3 size: 12 residues. CDR3 sequence reads: CAWSDKPGGYTF. For the CDR3, the DNA is TGTGCCTGGAGTGATAAGCCCGGTGGCTACACCTTC.

This clone was seen only a few times. This rearrangement joins TRBV7-9 to TRBJ2-5; TRBD2 agrees at 12 bases. V was pared by 4 bases and J by 4 bases, with 7 bases of the junction left unmatched. The germline V gene encodes CDR1 SEHNR and CDR2 FQNEAQ (reference sequence). The CDR3 contains 16 residues. CDR3 sequence reads: CASSSRLAGETETQYF. The DNA for the CDR3 is TGTGCCAGCAGCTCTCGACTAGCGGGGGAGACAGAGACCCAGTACTTC.

This clone was recorded a few times. This chain joins TRBV29-1 and TRBJ2-1; 14 bases line up with TRBD2. Germline V gives CDR1 SQVTM, CDR2 ANQGSEA. There are 14 residues in the CDR3. Trimming at V came to 4 bases and at J to 7 bases, leaving 3 bases not matched to a gene. The CDR3 sequence is CSVVTSGRGNEQFF. CDR3 DNA: TGCAGCGTTGTGACTAGCGGGAGGGGGAATGAGCAGTTCTTC.

This clone has only one observation. The rearrangement links TRBV27 to TRBJ2-1, with a possible D match to TRBD1 (6 bases). With 7 bases removed from V and 6 bases from J, the gap between germline ends came to 16 bases. CDR1 and CDR2 (germline): MNHEY, SMNVEV (reference sequence). The CDR3 consists of 14 residues. This CDR3 reads CASKNHGQSNEQFF. The CDR3 DNA reads as TGTGCCAGCAAAAATCATGGACAGTCCAATGAGCAGTTCTTC.

The chain combines TRBV1 with TRBJ2-3; whether TRBD2, the table's D call, matches the DNA was not checked. TRBV1 is labeled a pseudogene. The CDR3 is 19 residues long. The CDR3 sequence: CTSSRKSPPVPEGPDTQYF. CDR3 coding DNA: TGCACCAGCAGCCGAAAATCACCCCCGGTGCCGGAGGGACCAGATACGCAGTATTTT.